This T cell receptor (beta chain) stems from a study of PD-L1 blockade in urothelial cancer. The overall study: Intravenous atezolizumab, 1,200 mg every 3 weeks, was begun by patients around 2014. Blood samples contained a median about 150,000 T cells. Study-wide results and limits: When measured at 3 weeks, tumor-associated blood clones expanded more in durable-benefit patients.

As to this clone: The antigen remains unidentified.

Data came from immunoSEQ multiplex PCR; TCRdb stores just in-frame clones and leaves some out. Here the sample spans about 17,000 clones, roughly 87% being singletons. The origin of this receptor is a man aged 50-60 years with urothelial cancer. Sequencing used PBMCs, obtained around atezolizumab (anti-PD-L1) treatment.

CDR3 in amino acids: CSAVYGEQYF. The CDR3 DNA sequence: TGCAGTGCCGTCTACGGCGAGCAGTACTTC. The genes are TRBV20-1 and TRBJ2-7; unclear D gene. V was cut by 6 bases and J by 6 bases, with 9 bases left in between. The CDR3 has 10 amino acids. CDR1 is DFQATT and CDR2 is SNEGSKA in the germline V gene (reference sequence).